The 15 T cell receptor beta chains in this list originate from one sample, sequenced in a study of cytomegalovirus exposure and HLA in healthy donors. A multiplex PCR was run with 60 Vbeta primers and 13 Jbeta primers. Sequencing used immunoSEQ multiplex PCR; TCRdb keeps in-frame clones, though not all of them. The sample holds just under 95,000 clones, more than 65% seen once. The sequencing sample was made of PBMCs. The receptors stem from a girl between 2 and 10 years old in good health and CMV-seropositive.

On this clone itself: An end of the junction does not agree with germline; a read error may underlie this. The rearrangement joins TRBV29-1 to TRBJ1-2; a weak D match, TRBD1 (5 bases). Germline V gene lookup returns CDR1 SQVTM and CDR2 ANQGSEA. The CDR3 extends over 16 amino acids. The CDR3 nucleotides are TGCAGCGTTGAAGAGTTTCCGGACAAGCCCACGGGTGGCCACACCTTC. Translation gives CSVEEFPDKPTGGHTF.

V is TRBV4-1 and J is TRBJ2-2; D might be TRBD1 (6 bases). Germline V CDR1 and CDR2: MGHRA, YSYEKL. V was shortened by 4 bases and J by 5 bases, with 8 bases between the two germline ends. The CDR3 runs to 13 residues. The CDR3 bases are TGCGCCAGCAGCCTGCAGGGGACCGGGGAGCTGTTTTTT. It codes for CASSLQGTGELFF.

This chain links TRBV29-1 with TRBJ2-1, with 11 bases that match TRBD2. Per germline, CDR1 SQVTM and CDR2 ANQGSEA. This CDR3 comprises 15 residues. V was pared by 8 bases and J by 1 base, with 7 bases of the junction left unmatched. The CDR3 region has the DNA TGCAGCTCCTCCGGGACTAGCGGTTCCTACAATGAGCAGTTCTTC. Amino acids: CSSSGTSGSYNEQFF.

V gene TRBV6-4 combines with J gene TRBJ2-3; D is uncertain. The CDR3 loop spans 11 amino acids. CDR1 and CDR2 from the germline V gene are MRHNA and SNTAGT. V was clipped by 6 bases and J by 4 bases, with 5 bases between them. This CDR3 is CASSTPDTQYF. The CDR3, as DNA: TGTGCCAGCAGCACACCAGATACGCAGTATTTT.

The V gene is TRBV7-2, the J gene TRBJ2-7, with 10 positions matching TRBD1. This CDR3 contains 15 residues. Trimming removed 5 bases from V and 4 bases from J; junction bases left unmatched: 8. CDR1 SGHTA and CDR2 FQGNSA come from the germline V gene. Here the CDR3 reads CASSPWTGGSYEQYF. The CDR3 DNA reads as TGTGCCAGCAGCCCCTGGACAGGGGGGTCGTACGAGCAGTACTTC.

This sequence joins TRBV29-1 and TRBJ2-4, with D uncertain. This CDR3 is built from 13 residues. The V end lost 3 bases, the J end lost 4 bases, and 10 bases lay between the germline ends. Germline assignment: CDR1 SQVTM and CDR2 ANQGSEA. CDR3 sequence reads: CSVDHSKKNIQYF. The DNA of the CDR3 is TGCAGCGTTGATCACAGCAAAAAAAACATTCAGTACTTC. The full variable domain, in which reference TRBV29-1 and TRBJ2-4 provide the parts outside the CDR3, is SAVISQKPSRDICQRGTSLTIQCQVDSQVTMMFWYRQQPGQSLTLIATANQGSEATYESGFVIDKFPISRPNLTFSTLTVSNMSPEDSSIYLCSVDHSKKNIQYFGAGTRLSVL.

The chain is built from TRBV9 and TRBJ2-7, with 10 bases lining up with TRBD2. Trimming took 2 bases from V and 3 from J; bases not matched to a gene: 5. The germline V gene encodes CDR1 SGDLS and CDR2 YYNGEE. CDR3 length: 15 residues. The CDR3 sequence: CASSVGTSEVYEQYF. Here the CDR3 DNA reads TGTGCCAGCAGCGTTGGGACTAGCGAAGTCTACGAGCAGTACTTC.

On this clone: Other DNA sequences of this sample code for an identical CDR3. The chain combines TRBV5-4 with TRBJ1-1; the match to TRBD1 covers 7 bases. Trimming cost V 5 bases and J 5 bases; bases outside gene matches: 9. From germline, CDR1 is SGHNT and CDR2 YYREEE (reference sequence). This CDR3 has 14 residues. The chain's CDR3 is CASSPGTELTEAFF. For the CDR3, the DNA is TGTGCCAGCAGTCCCGGGACAGAGTTAACTGAAGCTTTCTTT. Looking up the rest from reference TRBV5-4 and TRBJ1-1 gives the full variable domain: ETGVTQSPTHLIKTRGQQVTLRCSSQSGHNTVSWYQQALGQGPQFIFQYYREEENGRGNFPPRFSGLQFPNYSSELNVNALELDDSALYLCASSPGTELTEAFFGQGTRLTVV.

The rearrangement links TRBV7-9 to TRBJ2-5, with 8 bases matching TRBD1. The trim removed 7 bases at V and 5 bases at J, leaving 15 bases unmatched. The CDR3 runs 16 residues. CDR1 is SEHNR and CDR2 is FQNEAQ in the germline V gene (reference sequence). CDR3 DNA: TGTGCCAGCACAACCACAACAGGGGGAGGTAGGGAGACCCAGTACTTC. This codes for CASTTTTGGGRETQYF.

The chain combines TRBV30 with TRBJ2-1; TRBD2 agrees at 10 bases. Germline CDR1 GTSNPN, CDR2 SVGIG (reference sequence). V shed 4 bases and J 6 bases; nucleotides not matched to a gene: 12. This CDR3 region has 16 residues. CDR3 coding DNA: TGTGCCTGGAAGCTAGCGGGAGTAGGTATAATCAATGAGCAGTTCTTC. This codes for CAWKLAGVGIINEQFF.

V usage is TRBV28 and J usage is TRBJ1-1; D not certain. Germline V lookup: CDR1 MDHEN, CDR2 SYDVKM. Trimming pared 2 bases from V and 2 bases from J, leaving 6 bases between. The CDR3 covers 13 residues. The CDR3 DNA is TGTGCCAGCAGTTTAGGCAGTAACACTGAAGCTTTCTTT. Protein sequence: CASSLGSNTEAFF. The complete variable domain, with remaining parts taken from reference TRBV28 and TRBJ1-1, reads DVKVTQSSRYLVKRTGEKVFLECVQDMDHENMFWYRQDPGLGLRLIYFSYDVKMKEKGDIPEGYSVSREKKERFSLILESASTNQTSMYLCASSLGSNTEAFFGQGTRLTVV.

This clone was found once. One end of the junction is discordant with germline, which a read error may explain. The rearrangement links TRBV7-7 to TRBJ2-2; weak D call: TRBD1 (6 bases). The germline V gene encodes CDR1 SSHAT and CDR2 FNYEAQ (reference sequence). The CDR3 is made up of 15 amino acids. The CDR3 sequence: CASSLSGQTTGELFF. The CDR3, as DNA: TGTGCTAGCAGCTTATCAGGACAGACCACCGGGGAGCTGTTTTTT.

J is TRBJ2-7 and V is TRBV27, with TRBD1 matching over 8 bases. CDR1 MNHEY and CDR2 SMNVEV come from the germline V gene (reference sequence). The CDR3 runs 14 residues. V lost 6 bases and J lost 6; bases outside the gene matches: 10. CDR3 DNA: TGTGCCAGCAGCCGACAGGGGACGCTTGGCGAGCAGTACTTC. It yields the protein CASSRQGTLGEQYF.

The V gene is TRBV7-2, the J gene TRBJ2-7, with TRBD2 matching 8 bases. V trimming: 0 bases; J trimming: 6 bases; junction bases outside the gene matches: 13. Germline V CDR1 and CDR2: SGHTA, FQGNSA. The CDR3 runs 17 residues. The CDR3 nucleotides are TGTGCCAGCAGCTTAGCGATCCCAAGCGGGAGTTCTCCCGAGCAGTACTTC. It specifies CASSLAIPSGSSPEQYF. Looking up the rest from reference TRBV7-2 and TRBJ2-7 gives the full variable domain: GAGVSQSPSNKVTEKGKDVELRCDPISGHTALYWYRQSLGQGLEFLIYFQGNSAPDKSGLPSDRFSAERTGGSVSTLTIQRTQQEDSAVYLCASSLAIPSGSSPEQYFGPGTRLTVT.

In the case of this clone: The sample holds other DNA sequences that translate to the same CDR3. The rearrangement uses TRBV9 and TRBJ2-7; 10 bases match TRBD2. The CDR3 runs to 15 residues. Per germline, CDR1 SGDLS and CDR2 YYNGEE. J gave up 1 base and V 0 bases, and 1 base lay outside the gene matches. The CDR3 region is CASSVGTSGSYEQYF. The CDR3 DNA reads as TGTGCCAGCAGCGTAGGGACTAGCGGTTCCTACGAGCAGTACTTC.